These 25 T cell receptor beta chains originate from one sample sequenced in a study of vaccination and CD4 T cells after COVID-19. TCRdb passed the PCR reads through MiXCR, listing each CDR3 protein once. The sample yields 25,000 to 30,000 distinct CDR3 sequences, 51% seen once. Noted time point: late sampling 161 to 241 days after vaccination in three convalescent patients. Here the sequenced sample was CD4+ T cells from blood, taken about 7 months after SARS-CoV-2 vaccination. These receptors were collected from a human donor who had recovered from COVID-19.

This clonotype has more than one count but fewer than ten. The genes are TRBV7-8 and TRBJ1-6, with 10 bases identical to TRBD1. The V and J ends lost 5 bases and 10 bases, in that order; junction bases with no gene match: 8. The CDR3 is 15 residues long. In germline, CDR1 is SGHVS, CDR2 FQNEAQ. CDR3 loop: CASSQQRDRGSPLHF. Here the CDR3 DNA reads TGTGCCAGCAGCCAGCAGCGGGACAGGGGATCACCCCTCCACTTT.

The genes are TRBV28 and TRBJ2-1; 7 nucleotides match TRBD2. Germline CDR1 is MDHEN and CDR2 is SYDVKM. The CDR3 extends over 17 amino acids. After removal of 6 bases from V and 0 bases from J, the junction contained 11 bases not matched to a gene. The CDR3, as DNA: TGTGCCAGCAGGGCCCCTAGCGGTGCTCCCTCCTACAATGAGCAGTTCTTC. This codes for CASRAPSGAPSYNEQFF.

The genes are TRBV15 and TRBJ2-7, with TRBD2 identical over 12 bases. Trimming cost V 4 bases and J 2 bases; bases outside gene matches: 0. Germline loops: CDR1 LNHNV, CDR2 YYDKDF (reference sequence). The CDR3 has 14 amino acids. The CDR3 loop is CATSTSGRAYEQYF. The CDR3 region has the DNA TGTGCCACCAGCACTAGCGGGAGGGCCTACGAGCAGTACTTC.

J is TRBJ1-1 and V is TRBV15; perhaps TRBD1 as D (5 bases). V lost 0 bases and J 10 bases, leaving 12 bases between the germline ends. Germline loops: CDR1 LNHNV, CDR2 YYDKDF (reference sequence). This CDR3 is 13 amino acids long. The CDR3 sequence: CATSREGGGGAFF. The CDR3 region has the DNA TGTGCCACCAGCAGAGAGGGGGGGGGGGGAGCTTTCTTT.

The chain carries TRBV7-6 and TRBJ1-6; D uncertain. The germline V gene encodes CDR1 SGHVS and CDR2 FNYEAQ. The CDR3 has 16 amino acids. The ends were cut back, 3 bases at V and 0 bases at J, with 9 bases in the middle. The CDR3 DNA reads TGTGCCAGCAGCTTCGCAGCGAGCTCCTATAATTCACCCCTCCACTTT. Its protein is CASSFAASSYNSPLHF. The variable domain in full, completed from reference TRBV7-6 and TRBJ1-6, reads GAGVSQSPRYKVTKRGQDVALRCDPISGHVSLYWYRQALGQGPEFLTYFNYEAQQDKSGLPNDRFSAERPEGSISTLTIQRTEQRDSAMYRCASSFAASSYNSPLHFGNGTRLTVT.

This clonotype was counted a few times. The chain is built from TRBV15 and TRBJ1-5, with no clear D. Germline CDR1 reads LNHNV; CDR2 reads YYDKDF (reference sequence). V was pared by 4 bases and J by 1 base, with 5 bases between. The CDR3 is made up of 13 amino acids. The DNA of the CDR3 is TGTGCCACCAGCATGGAGAGCAATCAGCCCCAGCATTTT. Protein sequence: CATSMESNQPQHF.

The rearrangement joins TRBV20-1 to TRBJ2-7, with 8 nucleotides matching TRBD2. The CDR3 consists of 16 residues. From germline, CDR1 is DFQATT and CDR2 SNEGSKA (reference sequence). V was clipped by 0 bases and J by 4 bases; unmatched bases: 11. The CDR3 DNA reads as TGCAGTGCTAGAGATCACGGGAGGGCCTCAGGTTACGAGCAGTACTTC. Protein: CSARDHGRASGYEQYF.

This clonotype turned up a few times. This chain links TRBV20-1 with TRBJ1-5, with TRBD1 as a possible D gene (5 bases). V was shortened by 6 bases and J by 5 bases, with 14 bases between the two germline ends. The CDR3 extends over 13 amino acids. The germline V gene encodes CDR1 DFQATT and CDR2 SNEGSKA (reference sequence). CDR3 nucleotides: TGCAGTGCAGACGGTTTGGGGGATCAGCCCCAGCATTTT. Translation: CSADGLGDQPQHF.

This clonotype was seen only once. The chain combines TRBV24-1 with TRBJ2-1; D possibly corresponds to TRBD1 (6 bases). The CDR3 length is 16 residues. CDR1 is KGHDR and CDR2 is SFDVKD in the germline V gene. The V and J ends lost 3 bases and 0 bases respectively, with 11 bases between them. CDR3 sequence reads: CATSDRTGPSYNEQFF. CDR3 DNA sequence: TGTGCCACCAGTGATCGTACAGGGCCCTCCTACAATGAGCAGTTCTTC.

Only a few counts were recorded for this clonotype. The chain has TRBV27 and TRBJ2-7, with D perhaps matching TRBD1 or TRBD2 (6 bases each). This CDR3 contains 15 residues. The germline V gene encodes CDR1 MNHEY and CDR2 SMNVEV (reference sequence). Trimming cost V 3 bases and J 6 bases, with 18 bases left between them. CDR3 nucleotides: TGTGCCAGCAGTTTTAGGGGGGCGCGAAATGGCGAGCAGTACTTC. As protein: CASSFRGARNGEQYF.

This clonotype was seen only a few times. The chain uses TRBV7-9 and TRBJ1-2; D might be TRBD1 (5 bases). V was pared by 8 bases and J by 4 bases, with 14 bases between. This CDR3 region has 13 residues. Looked up from germline, CDR1 is SEHNR and CDR2 is FQNEAQ (reference sequence). The CDR3 reads CASGTAPAYGYTF. DNA for the CDR3: TGTGCCAGCGGGACTGCACCCGCCTATGGCTACACCTTC.

V usage is TRBV5-1 and J usage is TRBJ2-5; D perhaps matches TRBD2 (6 bases). The CDR3 is made up of 16 amino acids. Deletions cut 0 bases from V and 1 base from J, with 13 bases between. Germline V gives CDR1 SGHRS, CDR2 YFSETQ. The CDR3 loop reads CASSLAGGVGQETQYF. In DNA form, the CDR3 reads TGCGCCAGCAGCTTGGCCGGGGGTGTGGGCCAAGAGACCCAGTACTTC.

A single count supports this clonotype. This rearrangement joins TRBV20-1 to TRBJ2-3; D not resolved. This CDR3 region has 13 residues. Trimming removed 3 bases at V and 4 bases at J, with 11 bases between. The germline V gene encodes CDR1 DFQATT and CDR2 SNEGSKA (reference sequence). CDR3: CSARPYSADTQYF. CDR3 nucleotides: TGCAGTGCTAGGCCCTACTCAGCAGATACGCAGTATTTT.

This clonotype has just a few counts. The V call is TRBV28, the J call TRBJ1-1; D gene uncertain. Trimming left V 2 bases short and J 7 bases short, with 8 bases between. The CDR3 runs 12 residues. Per germline, CDR1 MDHEN and CDR2 SYDVKM. CDR3 residues: CASSLGVGEAFF. The CDR3 DNA follows: TGTGCCAGCAGTTTAGGGGTAGGTGAAGCTTTCTTT.

This clonotype was picked up a small number of times. The chain links TRBV20-1 to TRBJ2-1, with 10 bases lining up with TRBD2. With 5 bases clipped from V and 0 bases from J, the junction kept 10 bases outside the gene matches. The germline V gene encodes CDR1 DFQATT and CDR2 SNEGSKA (reference sequence). This CDR3 is built from 17 residues. The CDR3 region has the DNA TGCAGTGCTCAGATTGAACTAGCGGGGTACTCCTACAATGAGCAGTTCTTC. Translated: CSAQIELAGYSYNEQFF.

This clonotype is deemed medium-sized (0.01 to 0.1%). V is TRBV27 and J is TRBJ2-3; 7 bases match TRBD1. The CDR3 consists of 15 residues. CDR1 is MNHEY, CDR2 SMNVEV, per germline (reference sequence). The junction had 6 bases not matched to a gene; V was cut back by 5 bases and J by 1 base. CDR3 nucleotide sequence: TGTGCCAGCAGTCTGGTAGGGACAGGCACAGATACGCAGTATTTT. Translating gives CASSLVGTGTDTQYF.

This rearrangement joins TRBV7-9 to TRBJ2-2; 7 nucleotides align to TRBD1. The J segment lost 1 base and the V segment lost 7 bases, leaving 9 bases of the junction unmatched. CDR3 length: 16 residues. Per the germline V gene, CDR1 is SEHNR and CDR2 is FQNEAQ (reference sequence). DNA for the CDR3: TGTGCCAGCAACGATCCCGGGACAGTGAACACCGGGGAGCTGTTTTTT. It is translated as CASNDPGTVNTGELFF.

The rearrangement joins TRBV4-1 to TRBJ1-2; D perhaps matches TRBD1 (6 bases). Germline lookup yields CDR1 MGHRA and CDR2 YSYEKL. The V end lost 4 bases, the J end lost 8 bases, and 20 bases lay between the germline ends. The CDR3 loop spans 15 amino acids. The CDR3 reads CASSPAPGGLGGYTF. The CDR3 DNA sequence: TGCGCCAGCAGCCCCGCCCCCGGGGGGCTGGGCGGCTACACCTTC.

The V and J genes are TRBV28 and TRBJ1-4; no firm D call. Trimming removed 6 bases from V and 8 bases from J, with 13 bases in between. Germline-derived CDR1 and CDR2 are MDHEN and SYDVKM. This CDR3 spans 13 amino acids. In nucleotides, the CDR3 is TGTGCCAGCAGAACATTAGTCAGGGAAAAACTGTTTTTT. Encoded protein: CASRTLVREKLFF. The full variable domain, completed using reference TRBV28 and TRBJ1-4, is DVKVTQSSRYLVKRTGEKVFLECVQDMDHENMFWYRQDPGLGLRLIYFSYDVKMKEKGDIPEGYSVSREKKERFSLILESASTNQTSMYLCASRTLVREKLFFGSGTQLSVL.

The rearrangement joins TRBV6-1 to TRBJ2-3; D remains unclear. Trimming shortened V by 3 bases and J by 2 bases, and 9 bases separated the two germline ends. Looked up from germline, CDR1 is MNHNS and CDR2 is SASEGT. CDR3 length: 14 amino acids. For the CDR3, the DNA is TGTGCCAGCAGTGATGGTGCCTTCACAGATACGCAGTATTTT. Its translation: CASSDGAFTDTQYF.

Points on this clonotype: Compared with germline, one end of the junction differs, possibly owing to a read error. The chain employs TRBV7-7 and TRBJ2-3, with a weak D call TRBD2 (6 bases). The CDR3 covers 20 residues. Looked up from germline, CDR1 is SSHAT and CDR2 is FNYEAQ (reference sequence). This CDR3 is CASSLAPPGVAGLSTDTQYF. CDR3 in DNA: TGTGCTAGCAGCTTAGCCCCCCCGGGGGTCGCGGGTCTCAGCACAGATACGCAGTATTTT.

The table lists this clonotype with a few counts. The rearrangement uses TRBV20-1 and TRBJ2-1, with 8 bases aligning to TRBD2. CDR1 is DFQATT and CDR2 is SNEGSKA in the germline V gene (reference sequence). The trim removed 8 bases at V and 1 base at J, leaving 7 bases unmatched. The CDR3 covers 14 residues. The CDR3 is CSQLAGPSYNEQFF. CDR3 nucleotides: TGCAGTCAATTAGCGGGGCCGTCCTACAATGAGCAGTTCTTC.

The chain employs TRBV27 and TRBJ1-3; D call uncertain. Deletions cut 4 bases from V and 7 bases from J, with 11 bases between. The CDR3 loop spans 13 amino acids. Germline CDR1 and CDR2: MNHEY and SMNVEV (reference sequence). CDR3 nucleotide sequence: TGTGCCAGCAGTTACGGGCCGGGGAACACCATATATTTT. It is translated as CASSYGPGNTIYF.

This clonotype was counted between two and nine times. V gene TRBV20-1 combines with J gene TRBJ2-7; 10 bases map to TRBD2. Germline CDR1 and CDR2: DFQATT and SNEGSKA (reference sequence). Trimming at V came to 0 bases and at J to 4 bases, leaving 6 bases not matched to a gene. This CDR3 contains 15 residues. The DNA for the CDR3 is TGCAGTGCTAGAGACCCGGGGACTAGCGATTACGAGCAGTACTTC. Protein sequence: CSARDPGTSDYEQYF.

The rearrangement joins TRBV7-9 to TRBJ2-3, with 7 bases aligning to TRBD1. The CDR3 runs to 16 residues. The germline V gene has CDR1 SEHNR and CDR2 FQNEAQ (reference sequence). The V gene end was trimmed by 1 base and the J gene end by 2 bases; junction bases not matched to a gene: 6. The CDR3 DNA sequence: TGTGCCAGCAGCTTAGTGGGACAGCTAGCCACAGATACGCAGTATTTT. It yields the protein CASSLVGQLATDTQYF.